One T cell receptor beta chain is described in this entry. TCRdb fed the RT-PCR reads into MiXCR, producing one record per CDR3 protein. The table lists 500,000 or so distinct CDR3 sequences, 16% of them singletons. The data derive from a study of response to subunit inactivated influenza vaccine. The CDR3 contains 14 residues. V gave up 6 bases and J gave up 6 bases; unmatched junction bases: 11. This specimen was CD4+ T cells sorted from PBMCs, taken roughly 24 months after vaccination. The TCR comes from a man aged 50 to 75 who received an inactivated influenza vaccine. The chain is built from TRBV12-3 or TRBV12-4 and TRBJ2-7; 7 nucleotides agree with TRBD2. Here the CDR3 reads CASSQAGRGLEQYF. For the CDR3, the DNA is TGTGCCAGCAGCCAAGCGGGACGAGGGCTCGAGCAGTACTTC.